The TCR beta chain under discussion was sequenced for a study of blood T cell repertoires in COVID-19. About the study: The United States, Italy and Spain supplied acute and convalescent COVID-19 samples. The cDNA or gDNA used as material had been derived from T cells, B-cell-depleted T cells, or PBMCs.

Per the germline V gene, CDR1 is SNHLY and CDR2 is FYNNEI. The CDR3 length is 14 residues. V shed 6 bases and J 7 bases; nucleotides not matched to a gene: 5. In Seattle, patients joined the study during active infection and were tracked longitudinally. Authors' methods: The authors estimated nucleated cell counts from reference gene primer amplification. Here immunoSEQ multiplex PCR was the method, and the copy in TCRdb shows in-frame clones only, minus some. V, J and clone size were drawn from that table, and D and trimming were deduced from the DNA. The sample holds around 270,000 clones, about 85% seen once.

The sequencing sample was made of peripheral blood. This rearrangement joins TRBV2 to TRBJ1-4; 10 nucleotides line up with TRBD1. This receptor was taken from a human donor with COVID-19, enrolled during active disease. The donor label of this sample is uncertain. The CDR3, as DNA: TGTGCCAGCAGGGTGGGACAGGGGAGTGAAAAACTGTTTTTT. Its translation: CASRVGQGSEKLFF. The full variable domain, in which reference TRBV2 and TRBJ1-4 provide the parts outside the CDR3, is EPEVTQTPSHQVTQMGQEVILRCVPISNHLYFYWYRQILGQKVEFLVSFYNNEISEKSEIFDDQFSVERPDGSNFTLKIRSTKLEDSAMYFCASRVGQGSEKLFFGSGTQLSVL.